The 28 T cell receptor beta chains in this list originate from one sample, sequenced in a study of T cell clones after liver transplantation. Sequenced by immunoSEQ multiplex PCR; TCRdb stores in-frame clones only, minus some. The repertoire holds roughly 100,000 clones, with around four fifths as singletons. This sample comprised CD4+ T cells from blood, obtained before liver transplant. These receptors were collected from a human donor who received a liver transplant.

The chain carries TRBV9 and TRBJ1-1; D might be TRBD1 (6 bases). CDR3 length: 15 residues. Germline lookup yields CDR1 SGDLS and CDR2 YYNGEE. Between the trimmed V and J ends, which lost 3 bases and 3 bases, there was a span of 15 bases. The CDR3 loop is CASSEGGYRDTEAFF. CDR3 bases: TGTGCCAGCAGCGAGGGGGGTTACAGGGACACTGAAGCTTTCTTT.

The chain combines TRBV7-2 with TRBJ2-7; 11 positions match TRBD2. The CDR3 is made up of 15 amino acids. The V segment lost 5 bases and the J segment 1 base; nucleotides outside the gene matches: 4. Germline V gene lookup returns CDR1 SGHTA and CDR2 FQGNSA. The CDR3: CASSALAGESYEQYF. In DNA, the CDR3 is TGTGCCAGCAGCGCACTAGCGGGGGAATCCTACGAGCAGTACTTC.

The V call is TRBV7-3, the J call TRBJ2-2; no clear D gene. Trimming removed 0 bases at V and 5 bases at J, with 4 bases between. This CDR3 contains 13 residues. Germline V gene sequence: CDR1 SGHTA, CDR2 FQGTGA. The CDR3 here is CASSLTPTGELFF. In DNA form, the CDR3 reads TGTGCCAGCAGCTTAACGCCAACCGGGGAGCTGTTTTTT.

The CDR3 bases are TGTGCCAGCAGCAAAATAGACGGGCACGGCGAGCAGTACTTC. As protein: CASSKIDGHGEQYF. This chain uses TRBV9 with TRBJ2-7, with D uncertain. The V gene lost 4 bases and the J gene lost 6 bases, with 17 bases spanning the gap. The CDR3 is 14 residues long. Germline-derived CDR1 and CDR2 are SGDLS and YYNGEE.

The rearrangement uses TRBV7-2 and TRBJ2-5, with D unresolved. The CDR3 is 12 residues long. Germline loops: CDR1 SGHTA, CDR2 FQGNSA. V was shortened by 4 bases and J by 5 bases, with 8 bases between the two germline ends. CDR3: CASSSSRETQYF. The CDR3 region has the DNA TGTGCCAGCAGCTCCTCCCGGGAGACCCAGTACTTC.

This clone was recorded only once. This rearrangement joins TRBV19 to TRBJ2-2; TRBD2 matches at 10 bases. The CDR3 extends over 17 amino acids. Germline values: CDR1 LNHDA, CDR2 SQIVND (reference sequence). The V and J ends lost 6 bases and 2 bases, in that order; junction bases with no gene match: 9. DNA for the CDR3: TGTGCCAGTAGGAGGTCTAGCGGGGGACAAAACACCGGGGAGCTGTTTTTT. This sequence encodes CASRRSSGGQNTGELFF.

The chain combines TRBV5-4 with TRBJ2-5; D gene uncertain. There are 13 residues in the CDR3. V gave up 1 base and J gave up 5 bases, with 9 bases separating them. Germline V gives CDR1 SGHNT, CDR2 YYREEE (reference sequence). In DNA form, the CDR3 reads TGTGCCAGCAGCTTGAGGTGGTCGGAGACCCAGTACTTC. This translates into CASSLRWSETQYF. Full variable domain (outside the CDR3, taken from reference TRBV5-4 and TRBJ2-5): ETGVTQSPTHLIKTRGQQVTLRCSSQSGHNTVSWYQQALGQGPQFIFQYYREEENGRGNFPPRFSGLQFPNYSSELNVNALELDDSALYLCASSLRWSETQYFGPGTRLLVL.

The chain uses TRBV7-9 and TRBJ1-3; D possibly corresponds to TRBD1 (6 bases). The germline CDR1 and CDR2 sequences are SEHNR and FQNEAQ (reference sequence). Trimming took off 5 bases at V and 3 bases at J, with 8 bases between the two ends. This CDR3 contains 13 residues. CDR3 sequence reads: CASSQGSGNTIYF. The CDR3 region has the DNA TGTGCCAGCAGCCAGGGGAGTGGAAACACCATATATTTT.

The chain couples TRBV14 to TRBJ2-1, with D possibly being TRBD1 or TRBD2 (5 bases each). Germline values: CDR1 SGHDN, CDR2 FVKESK. Trimming pared 4 bases from V and 8 bases from J, leaving 15 bases between. The CDR3 sequence is 14 residues long. Here the CDR3 reads CASSRDPLIDEQFF. CDR3 nucleotides: TGTGCCAGCAGCCGGGACCCCTTGATCGATGAGCAGTTCTTC.

The genes are TRBV5-1 and TRBJ1-4; weak D call: TRBD1 (5 bases). V shed 0 bases and J shed 0 bases, with 12 bases lying between them. The germline V gene has CDR1 SGHRS and CDR2 YFSETQ. This CDR3 contains 17 residues. CDR3 region: CASSLVGGGATNEKLFF. CDR3 DNA: TGCGCCAGCAGCTTGGTTGGGGGTGGTGCAACTAATGAAAAACTGTTTTTT.

A single count supports this clone. The chain is built from TRBV27 and TRBJ2-1; 12 bases line up with TRBD1. The trim removed 5 bases at V and 0 bases at J, leaving 5 bases unmatched. Germline lookup yields CDR1 MNHEY and CDR2 SMNVEV (reference sequence). The CDR3 is 17 residues long. The CDR3 DNA reads as TGTGCCAGCAGTCTAGGGACAGGGGGCATCTCCTACAATGAGCAGTTCTTC. This sequence encodes CASSLGTGGISYNEQFF.

This sequence joins TRBV27 and TRBJ2-1; D is ambiguous. The CDR3 runs 11 residues. Trimming cost V 4 bases and J 6 bases, with 4 bases left between them. Looked up from germline, CDR1 is MNHEY and CDR2 is SMNVEV (reference sequence). CDR3 bases: TGTGCCAGCAGTTGGATCAATGAGCAGTTCTTC. As protein: CASSWINEQFF.

This clone appeared once. The rearrangement uses TRBV27 and TRBJ1-5; 11 bases agree with TRBD1. V gave up 4 bases and J gave up 7 bases; unmatched junction bases: 6. CDR3 size: 15 residues. Germline V gene lookup returns CDR1 MNHEY and CDR2 SMNVEV (reference sequence). CDR3 in amino acids: CASSSDRGRLQPQHF. CDR3 nucleotide sequence: TGTGCCAGCAGTTCGGACAGGGGGCGGTTACAGCCCCAGCATTTT.

Here the CDR3 DNA reads TGTGCCAGCAGTTTTTTATCGGCAGGGGATGGCTACACCTTC. Translation gives CASSFLSAGDGYTF. V gene TRBV28 combines with J gene TRBJ1-2, with D maybe TRBD1 (6 bases). This CDR3 is 14 amino acids long. V lost 3 bases and J 6 bases, leaving 14 bases between the germline ends. In germline, CDR1 is MDHEN, CDR2 SYDVKM.

This clone has just a few counts. The chain employs TRBV7-2 and TRBJ2-7; D is uncertain. Germline CDR1 is SGHTA and CDR2 is FQGNSA. The CDR3 is 15 residues long. The V and J ends lost 5 bases and 1 base respectively, with 15 bases between them. The CDR3 DNA reads as TGTGCCAGCAGCCCCTCCGCGTCACTGTCCTACGAGCAGTACTTC. This gives the protein CASSPSASLSYEQYF.

The CDR3 nucleotides read TGTGCCAGCAGCTTGGAGACAGCGTCTGAAGCTTTCTTT. It translates to CASSLETASEAFF. The chain uses TRBV5-4 and TRBJ1-1; possible D gene TRBD1, 5 bases. Deletions cut 0 bases from V and 6 bases from J, with 9 bases between. Germline CDR1 SGHNT, CDR2 YYREEE (reference sequence). This CDR3 region has 13 residues.

The rearrangement joins TRBV20-1 to TRBJ2-1, with a tentative D call TRBD1 (5 bases). Trimming took off 3 bases at V and 7 bases at J, with 7 bases between the two ends. Germline CDR1 is DFQATT and CDR2 is SNEGSKA (reference sequence). There are 11 residues in the CDR3. The DNA of the CDR3 is TGCAGTGCTAGCCCAGGGAATGAGCAGTTCTTC. It specifies CSASPGNEQFF.

This clone was observed once. V gene TRBV18 combines with J gene TRBJ1-1; 7 bases are a match to TRBD1. Germline CDR1 reads KGHSH; CDR2 reads LQKENI. The V segment lost 6 bases and the J segment 1 base; nucleotides outside the gene matches: 2. CDR3 length equals 13 residues. For the CDR3, the DNA is TGTGCCAGCTCCGGGACAGCGAACACTGAAGCTTTCTTT. This sequence encodes CASSGTANTEAFF.

The rearrangement joins TRBV10-3 to TRBJ2-4; 8 bases map to TRBD1. The CDR3 runs 14 residues. The germline CDR1 and CDR2 sequences are ENHRY and SYGVKD. V trimming: 8 bases; J trimming: 4 bases; junction bases outside the gene matches: 7. CDR3 residues: CAIGGTGRKNIQYF. The CDR3 region has the DNA TGTGCCATCGGAGGGACAGGTCGTAAAAACATTCAGTACTTC.

The chain uses TRBV7-2 and TRBJ2-1, with D perhaps matching TRBD2 (5 bases). Germline-derived CDR1 and CDR2 are SGHTA and FQGNSA. V was trimmed by 5 bases and J by 4 bases, leaving 15 bases between them. The CDR3 is 15 residues long. Here the CDR3 DNA reads TGTGCCAGCAGCCAGTACGGAGCGGATTACAATGAGCAGTTCTTC. Its translation: CASSQYGADYNEQFF.

In this sample, this clone turned up a few times. The CDR3 protein is CASTTGIYGYTF. The CDR3 DNA sequence: TGTGCCAGCACGACAGGGATCTATGGCTACACCTTC. The chain uses TRBV5-4 and TRBJ1-2; 7 nucleotides align to TRBD1. V was clipped by 6 bases and J by 4 bases; unmatched bases: 3. Germline assignment: CDR1 SGHNT and CDR2 YYREEE (reference sequence). The CDR3 is made up of 12 amino acids.

The chain uses TRBV7-9 and TRBJ2-7; no reliable D call. The CDR3 spans 11 residues. Germline loops: CDR1 SEHNR, CDR2 FQNEAQ (reference sequence). The V and J ends lost 5 bases and 4 bases respectively, with 6 bases between them. The chain's CDR3 is CASSVQYEQYF. The CDR3 DNA follows: TGTGCCAGCAGCGTCCAGTACGAGCAGTACTTC.

This clone was seen a few times. The chain employs TRBV5-1 and TRBJ2-2; D is unresolved. Germline loops: CDR1 SGHRS, CDR2 YFSETQ. Trimming cost V 2 bases and J 2 bases, with 7 bases left between them. The CDR3 totals 14 residues. CDR3 nucleotides: TGCGCCAGCAGCTTCTCATTCAACACCGGGGAGCTGTTTTTT. This encodes CASSFSFNTGELFF.

V and J are TRBV19 and TRBJ1-5, with D unresolved. The CDR3 is made up of 15 amino acids. Germline assignment: CDR1 LNHDA and CDR2 SQIVND (reference sequence). V shed 0 bases and J shed 0 bases, with 6 bases lying between them. CDR3 in amino acids: CASSIEQISNQPQHF. The CDR3 DNA sequence: TGTGCCAGTAGTATAGAACAGATTAGCAATCAGCCCCAGCATTTT. Using reference TRBV19 and TRBJ1-5 for the parts outside the CDR3, the full variable domain is DGGITQSPKYLFRKEGQNVTLSCEQNLNHDAMYWYRQDPGQGLRLIYYSQIVNDFQKGDIAEGYSVSREKKESFPLTVTSAQKNPTAFYLCASSIEQISNQPQHFGDGTRLSIL.

The rearrangement uses TRBV9 and TRBJ1-1; no firm D call. Trimming took 2 bases from V and 0 from J, leaving 8 bases between them. The CDR3 loop spans 14 amino acids. CDR1 and CDR2 (germline): SGDLS, YYNGEE. CDR3 sequence reads: CASSVSQVNTEAFF. For the CDR3, the DNA is TGTGCCAGCAGCGTTAGCCAGGTGAACACTGAAGCTTTCTTT.

This clone came up a few times. The chain has TRBV19 and TRBJ1-1; D ambiguous. The CDR3 sequence is 13 residues long. Germline V gene lookup returns CDR1 LNHDA and CDR2 SQIVND (reference sequence). Trimming took 6 bases from V and 3 from J, leaving 11 bases between them. Here the CDR3 DNA reads TGTGCCAGTAGCCTAGACACGGACACTGAAGCTTTCTTT. As protein: CASSLDTDTEAFF.

The genes are TRBV19 and TRBJ2-5, with D unclear. There are 14 residues in the CDR3. From germline, CDR1 is LNHDA and CDR2 SQIVND (reference sequence). Trimming took off 2 bases at V and 5 bases at J, with 12 bases between the two ends. CDR3 bases: TGTGCCAGTAGTATACCGCAATTGGGGGAGACCCAGTACTTC. This codes for CASSIPQLGETQYF.

V and J are TRBV29-1 and TRBJ2-2; 7 positions agree with TRBD2. V dropped 6 bases and J dropped 4; count of bases not matched to a gene: 14. From germline, CDR1 is SQVTM and CDR2 ANQGSEA. The CDR3 spans 16 residues. As DNA, the CDR3 is TGCAGCGTGGGAGGGGAAATACAGAGTCCCACCGGGGAGCTGTTTTTT. This codes for CSVGGEIQSPTGELFF.